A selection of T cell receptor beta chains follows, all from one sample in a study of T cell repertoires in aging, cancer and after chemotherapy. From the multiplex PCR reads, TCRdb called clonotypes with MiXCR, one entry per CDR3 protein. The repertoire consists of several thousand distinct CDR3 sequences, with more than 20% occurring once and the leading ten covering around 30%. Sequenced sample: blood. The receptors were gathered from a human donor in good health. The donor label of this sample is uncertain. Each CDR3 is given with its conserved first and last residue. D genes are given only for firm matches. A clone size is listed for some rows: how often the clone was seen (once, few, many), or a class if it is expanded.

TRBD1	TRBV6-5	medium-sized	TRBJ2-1	TGTGCCAGCAGCACCAGAGGGGGCCCCGCCTACAATGAGCAGTTCTTC	CASSTRGGPAYNEQFF
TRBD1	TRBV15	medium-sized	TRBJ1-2	TGTGCCACCAGCCCTAGTGACAGGGGAGTTGGGTATGGCTACACCTTC	CATSPSDRGVGYGYTF
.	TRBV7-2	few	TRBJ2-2	TGTGCCAGCAGCTTAGCGCTCGGGGCGAACACCGGGGAGCTGTTTTTT	CASSLALGANTGELFF
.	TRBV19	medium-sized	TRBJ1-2	TGTGCCAGTAGTATAGTTGACGGGGGCTGGAACTATGGCTACACCTTC	CASSIVDGGWNYGYTF
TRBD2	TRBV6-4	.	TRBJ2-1	TGTGCCAGCGGGACTAGCTCCTACAATGAGCAGTTCTTC	CASGTSSYNEQFF
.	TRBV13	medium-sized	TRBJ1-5	TGTGCCAGCAGCAAGGGACACATCAATCAGCCCCAGCATTTT	CASSKGHINQPQHF
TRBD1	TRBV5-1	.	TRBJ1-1	TGCGCCAGCAGCTTGGGCCCTAACAGGGGCGCGGACACTGAAGCTTTCTTT	CASSLGPNRGADTEAFF
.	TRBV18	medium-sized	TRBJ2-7	TGTGCCAGCTCAAGGGATTGGTACGAGCAGTACTTC	CASSRDWYEQYF
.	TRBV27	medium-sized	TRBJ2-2	TGTGCCTTCCAGGGGGAGGGTACCGGGGAGCTGTTTTTT	CAFQGEGTGELFF
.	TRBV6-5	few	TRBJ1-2	TGTGCCAGCAGTCCGCTAGGGCTCTATGGCTACACCTTC	CASSPLGLYGYTF
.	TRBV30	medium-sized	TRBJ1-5	TGTGCCTGGAGTGGAGCAGGGTTGCCCCAGCATTTT	CAWSGAGLPQHF
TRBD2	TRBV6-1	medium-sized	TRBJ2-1	TGTGCCAGCAGTGATTCCAGCGGGGGGGCCGGGGAGCAGTTCTTC	CASSDSSGGAGEQFF
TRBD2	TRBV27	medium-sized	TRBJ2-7	TGTGCCAGCAGTTTGACTAGCGGGTCGTACGAGCAGTACTTC	CASSLTSGSYEQYF
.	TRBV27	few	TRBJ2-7	TGTGCCAGCAGTCCCTACAGGCAGCGAAGCTCCTACGAGCAGTACTTC	CASSPYRQRSSYEQYF
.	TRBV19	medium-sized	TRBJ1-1	TGTGCCAGTAGTATAGGGGGCCAGAACACTGAAGCTTTCTTT	CASSIGGQNTEAFF
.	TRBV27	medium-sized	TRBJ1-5	TGTGCCAGCAGCCACTCCTACACGAATCAGCCCCAGCATTTT	CASSHSYTNQPQHF
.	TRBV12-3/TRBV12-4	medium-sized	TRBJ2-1	TGTGCCAGCCTGACGGGGGCCACCTACAATGAGCAGTTCTTC	CASLTGATYNEQFF
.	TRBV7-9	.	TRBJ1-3	TGTGCCATCAGACAGGCGGCGGGCACCGTATATTTT	CAIRQAAGTVYF
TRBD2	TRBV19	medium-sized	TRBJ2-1	TGTGCCAGTAGTATATCAGGTAGCGGGAGGAGCTCCTACAATGAGCAGTTCTTC	CASSISGSGRSSYNEQFF
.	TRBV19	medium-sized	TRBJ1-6	TGTGCCAGTAGTATTCTGCCAGGGGTTCTATCACCCCTCCACTTT	CASSILPGVLSPLHF
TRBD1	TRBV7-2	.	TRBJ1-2	TGTGCCAGCAGCTTTAAGGGGGCCTTGGGCTACACCTTC	CASSFKGALGYTF
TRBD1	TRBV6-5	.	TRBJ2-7	TGTGCCAGCAGCCTAATTGTACAGGGGGTAATCCCCTACGAGCAGTACTTC	CASSLIVQGVIPYEQYF
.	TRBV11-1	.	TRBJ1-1	TGTGCCAGCAGCTTGGAGGTGAAAGGGTACACTGAAGCTTTCTTT	CASSLEVKGYTEAFF
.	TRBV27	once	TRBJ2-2	TGTGCCAGCAGAATCGGTGGGGCCGGGGAGCTGTTTTTT	CASRIGGAGELFF
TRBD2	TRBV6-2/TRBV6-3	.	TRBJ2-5	TGTGCCAGCAGCCCCGACCCTCGGGGGGTGAAGACCCAGTACTTC	CASSPDPRGVKTQYF
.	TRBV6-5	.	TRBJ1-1	TGTGCCAGCAGTTACTCGCAGTTTGCTATGAACACTGAAGCTTTCTTT	CASSYSQFAMNTEAFF
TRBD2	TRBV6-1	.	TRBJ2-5	TGTGCCAGCAGCACTAGCGGGGGGTTCCAAGAGACCCAGTACTTC	CASSTSGGFQETQYF
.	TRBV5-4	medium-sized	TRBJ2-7	TGTGCCAGCAAGGTTATCGGATCCTACGAGCAGTACTTC	CASKVIGSYEQYF
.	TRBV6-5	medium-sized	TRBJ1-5	TGTGCCAGCAGTTACCGTCTGTCTAGCAATCAGCCCCAGCATTTT	CASSYRLSSNQPQHF
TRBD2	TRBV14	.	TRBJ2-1	TGTGCCAGCAGCCACACTAGCGGGACCAATGAGCAGTTCTTC	CASSHTSGTNEQFF
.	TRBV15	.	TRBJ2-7	TGTGCCACCAGCCAGGTCCAGACCTACGAGCAGTACTTC	CATSQVQTYEQYF
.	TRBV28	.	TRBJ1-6	TGTGCCAGCAGTGTCCACAGGGCTTCTAATTCACCCCTCCACTTT	CASSVHRASNSPLHF
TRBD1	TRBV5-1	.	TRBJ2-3	TGCGCCAGCAGCTTGGGGGCGAGACAGGGCTCAGATACGCAGTATTTT	CASSLGARQGSDTQYF
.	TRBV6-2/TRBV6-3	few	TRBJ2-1	TGTGCCAGTTTGACCTTCTACAATGAGCAGTTCTTC	CASLTFYNEQFF
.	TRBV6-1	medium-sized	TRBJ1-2	TGTGCCAGCAGTGAAGCTGCGGGCTTGGAGGGGAACTATGGCTACACCTTC	CASSEAAGLEGNYGYTF
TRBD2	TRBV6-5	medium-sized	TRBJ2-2	TGTGCCAGCAGGGGTCTAGCGGGATGGACCGGGGAGCTGTTTTTT	CASRGLAGWTGELFF
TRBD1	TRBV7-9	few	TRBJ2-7	TGTGCCAGCAGCTTAGCGGACAGGGCCCACGAGCAGTACTTC	CASSLADRAHEQYF
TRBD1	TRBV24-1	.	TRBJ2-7	TGTGCCACCAGTGAGGGACAGGGGAATACCGCCGAGCAGTACTTC	CATSEGQGNTAEQYF
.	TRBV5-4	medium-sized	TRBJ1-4	TGTGCCAGCAGCCCAAACAGGAACCTGAATGAAAAACTGTTTTTT	CASSPNRNLNEKLFF
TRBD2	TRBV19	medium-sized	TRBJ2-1	TGTGCCAGTTCCAGCGGGGAGATATCCTACAATGAGCAGTTCTTC	CASSSGEISYNEQFF
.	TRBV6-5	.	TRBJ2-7	TGTGCCAGCAGCAATTACCACGACGAGAAGGTACCAATGGGTAGCTCCTACGAGCAGTACTTC	CASSNYHDEKVPMGSSYEQYF
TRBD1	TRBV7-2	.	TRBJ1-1	TGTGCCAGCAGCTTAGAACTTACCGGGACAGAGTACACTGAAGCTTTCTTT	CASSLELTGTEYTEAFF
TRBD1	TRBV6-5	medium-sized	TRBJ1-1	TGTGCCAGCAGACGGGACAGGGGAAACACTGAAGCTTTCTTT	CASRRDRGNTEAFF
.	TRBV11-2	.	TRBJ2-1	TGTGCCAGCAGCTTAGCCCCCTATGAGCAGTTCTTC	CASSLAPYEQFF
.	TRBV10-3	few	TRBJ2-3	TGTGCCATCGGAAGGGAAACCTCCCCCACCACAGATACGCAGTATTTT	CAIGRETSPTTDTQYF
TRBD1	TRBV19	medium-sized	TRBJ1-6	TGTGCCAGTAGTCCGAGAGGACAGGGGAATTCACCCCTCCACTTT	CASSPRGQGNSPLHF
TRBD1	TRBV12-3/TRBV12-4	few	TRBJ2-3	TGTGCCAGCAGTTCCTGGGACAGCAGCACAGATACGCAGTATTTT	CASSSWDSSTDTQYF
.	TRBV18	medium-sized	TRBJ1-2	TGTGCCAGCTCACCACAGGAACAGGAGGGCTACACCTTC	CASSPQEQEGYTF
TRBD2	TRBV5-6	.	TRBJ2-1	TGTGCCAGCAGCTTAGTGGGGACTAGCGGGCTAAGCTCCTACAATGAGCAGTTCTTC	CASSLVGTSGLSSYNEQFF
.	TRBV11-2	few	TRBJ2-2	TGTGCCAGCAGCTTTAGATCAGGTCTACGGGGCACCGGGGAGCTGTTTTTT	CASSFRSGLRGTGELFF
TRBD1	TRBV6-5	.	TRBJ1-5	TGTGCCAGCAGAAAGACAGGGAGTCGCAATCAGCCCCAGCATTTT	CASRKTGSRNQPQHF
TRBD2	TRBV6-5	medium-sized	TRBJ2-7	TGTGCCAGCAGTTACTCGAAGGCGCGGGAGGAGGGCGAGCAGTACTTC	CASSYSKAREEGEQYF
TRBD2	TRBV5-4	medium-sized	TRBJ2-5	TGTGCCAGCAGCTTGGCGGGACTAGCGGGGGAAGAGACCCAGTACTTC	CASSLAGLAGEETQYF
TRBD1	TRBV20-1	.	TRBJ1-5	TGCAGTGCTAGGTTCGTTGGCAGGGGGATAGCGGCTCAGCCCCAGCATTTT	CSARFVGRGIAAQPQHF